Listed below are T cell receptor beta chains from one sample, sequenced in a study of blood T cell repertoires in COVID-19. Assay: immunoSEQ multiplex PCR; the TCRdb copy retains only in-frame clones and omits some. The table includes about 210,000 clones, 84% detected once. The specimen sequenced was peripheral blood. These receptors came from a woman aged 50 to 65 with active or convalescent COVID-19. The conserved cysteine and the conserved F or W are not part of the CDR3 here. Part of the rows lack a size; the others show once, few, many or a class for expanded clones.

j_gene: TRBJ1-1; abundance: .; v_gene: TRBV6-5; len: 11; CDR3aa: AGGGGESTEAF
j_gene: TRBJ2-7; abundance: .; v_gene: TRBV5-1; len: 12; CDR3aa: ASSLNRAKGVQY
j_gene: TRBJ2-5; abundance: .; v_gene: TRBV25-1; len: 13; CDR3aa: ASSSPLGGVETQY
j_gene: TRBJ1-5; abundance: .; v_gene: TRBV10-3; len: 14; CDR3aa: AISDKGQGSYQPQH
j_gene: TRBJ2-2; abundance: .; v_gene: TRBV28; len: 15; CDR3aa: ASSPRPPGRATGELF
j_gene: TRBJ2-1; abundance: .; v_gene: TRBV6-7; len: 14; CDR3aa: ASSYRATGGQDEQF
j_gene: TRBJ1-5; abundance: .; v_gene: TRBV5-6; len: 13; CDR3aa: ASSLAGLGGQPQH
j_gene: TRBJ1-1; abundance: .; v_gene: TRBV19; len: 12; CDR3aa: ASVLRGRNTEAF
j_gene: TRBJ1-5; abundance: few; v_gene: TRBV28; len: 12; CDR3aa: ASSLAQNHQPQH
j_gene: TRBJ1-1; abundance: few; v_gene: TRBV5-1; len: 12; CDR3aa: ASRDRGTNTEAF
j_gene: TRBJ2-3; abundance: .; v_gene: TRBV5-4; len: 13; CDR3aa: ASSLSGGEGDTQY
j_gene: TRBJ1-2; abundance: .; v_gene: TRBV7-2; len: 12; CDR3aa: ASSLGGGGQGYT
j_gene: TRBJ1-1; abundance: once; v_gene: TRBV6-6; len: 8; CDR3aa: AAGQGEAF
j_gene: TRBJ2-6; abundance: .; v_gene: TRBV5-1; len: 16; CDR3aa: ASSLGGTDYSGANVLT
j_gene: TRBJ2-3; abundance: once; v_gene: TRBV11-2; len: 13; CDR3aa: ASSPLGQGTDTQY
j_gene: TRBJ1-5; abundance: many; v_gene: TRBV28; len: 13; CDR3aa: ASSLGPGGYQPQH
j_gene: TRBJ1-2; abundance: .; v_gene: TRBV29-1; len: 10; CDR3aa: SVPTHGYGYT
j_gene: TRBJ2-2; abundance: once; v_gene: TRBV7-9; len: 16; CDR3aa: ASSFGLAGLSNTGELF
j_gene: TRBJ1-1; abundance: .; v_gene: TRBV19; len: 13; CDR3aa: ASSIPQGVNTEAF
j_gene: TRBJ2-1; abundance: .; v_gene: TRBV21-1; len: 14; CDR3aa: ASSTRDRCSYNEQF
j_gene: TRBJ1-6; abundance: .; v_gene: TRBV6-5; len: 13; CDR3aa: ASSYSSGQFSPLH
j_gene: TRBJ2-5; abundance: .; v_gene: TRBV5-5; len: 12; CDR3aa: ASSVPTGGGTQY
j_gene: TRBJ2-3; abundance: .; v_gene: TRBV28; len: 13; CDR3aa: ASSPGRGPRQKQY
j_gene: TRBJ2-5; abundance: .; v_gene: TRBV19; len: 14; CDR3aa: ASSTSLGTGGETQY
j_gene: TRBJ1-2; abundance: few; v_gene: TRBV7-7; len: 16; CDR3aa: ASSLPRDRSTANYGYT
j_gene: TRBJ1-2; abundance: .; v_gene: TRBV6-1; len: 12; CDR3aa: ASSEAGRLYGYT
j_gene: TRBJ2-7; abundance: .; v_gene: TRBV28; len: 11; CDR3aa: ASSFEGLAEQY
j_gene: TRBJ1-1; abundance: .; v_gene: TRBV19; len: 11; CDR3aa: ASNLWGGTEAF
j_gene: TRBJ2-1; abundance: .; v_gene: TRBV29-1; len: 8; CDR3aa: SADRGHGF
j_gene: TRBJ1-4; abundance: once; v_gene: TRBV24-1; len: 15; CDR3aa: ATSDTSTGPGSEKLF
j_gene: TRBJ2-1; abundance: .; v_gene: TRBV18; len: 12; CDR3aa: ASSPQGSYNEQF
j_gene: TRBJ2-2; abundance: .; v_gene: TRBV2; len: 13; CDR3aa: ASSENTHNTGELF
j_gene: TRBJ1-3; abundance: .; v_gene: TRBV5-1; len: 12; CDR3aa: ASSFQGMRDTIY
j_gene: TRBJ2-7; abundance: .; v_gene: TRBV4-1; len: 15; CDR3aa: ASSPLGELAGSYEQY
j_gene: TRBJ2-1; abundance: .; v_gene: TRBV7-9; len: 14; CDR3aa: ASSPRRSGEVDEQF
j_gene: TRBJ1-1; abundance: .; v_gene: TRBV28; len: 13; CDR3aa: ASREAGRPFTEAF
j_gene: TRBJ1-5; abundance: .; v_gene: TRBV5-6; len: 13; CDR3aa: ASSGPGQGEQPQH
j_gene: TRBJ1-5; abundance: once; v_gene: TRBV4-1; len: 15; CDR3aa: ASSPPWTETSNQPQH
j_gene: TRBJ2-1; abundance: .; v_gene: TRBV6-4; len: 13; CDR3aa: ASSETSGNSNEQF
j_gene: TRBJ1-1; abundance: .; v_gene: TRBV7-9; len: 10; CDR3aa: ASSTGQGSAF
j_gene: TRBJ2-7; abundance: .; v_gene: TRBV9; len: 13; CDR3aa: ASSSPGQGGYEQY
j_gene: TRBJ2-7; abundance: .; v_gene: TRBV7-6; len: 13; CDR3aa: ASSRTPLGAYEQY
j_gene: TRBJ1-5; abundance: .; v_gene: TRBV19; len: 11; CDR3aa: ASSSQHNQPQH
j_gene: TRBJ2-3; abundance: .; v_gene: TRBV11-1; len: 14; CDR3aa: ASSSPGLAATDTQY
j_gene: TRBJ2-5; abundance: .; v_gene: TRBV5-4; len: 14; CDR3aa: ASSSGRQRIQETQY
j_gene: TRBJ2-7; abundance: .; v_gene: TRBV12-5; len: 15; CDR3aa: ASGLTSGGAFSYEQY
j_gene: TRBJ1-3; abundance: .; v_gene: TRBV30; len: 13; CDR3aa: AHRSDSYSGNTIY
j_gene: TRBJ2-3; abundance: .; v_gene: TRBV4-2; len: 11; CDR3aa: ASSQRDSDTQY
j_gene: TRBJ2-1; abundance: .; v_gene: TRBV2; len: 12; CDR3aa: ASSLGLRGGEQF
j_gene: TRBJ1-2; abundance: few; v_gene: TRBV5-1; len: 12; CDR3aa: ASSIGQGAVGYT
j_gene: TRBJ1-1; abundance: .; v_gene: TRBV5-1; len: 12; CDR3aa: ASSLTGGPTEAF